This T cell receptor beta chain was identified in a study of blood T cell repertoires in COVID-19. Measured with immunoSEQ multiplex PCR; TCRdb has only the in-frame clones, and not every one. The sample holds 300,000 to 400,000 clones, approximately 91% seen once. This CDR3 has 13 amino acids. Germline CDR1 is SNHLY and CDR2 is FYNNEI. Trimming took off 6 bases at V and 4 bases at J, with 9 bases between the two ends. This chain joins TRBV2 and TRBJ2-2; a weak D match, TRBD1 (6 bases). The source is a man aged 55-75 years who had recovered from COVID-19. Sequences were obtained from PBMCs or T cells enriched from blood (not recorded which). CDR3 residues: CASRQGVTGELFF. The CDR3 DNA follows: TGTGCCAGCAGACAGGGCGTCACCGGGGAGCTGTTTTTT.